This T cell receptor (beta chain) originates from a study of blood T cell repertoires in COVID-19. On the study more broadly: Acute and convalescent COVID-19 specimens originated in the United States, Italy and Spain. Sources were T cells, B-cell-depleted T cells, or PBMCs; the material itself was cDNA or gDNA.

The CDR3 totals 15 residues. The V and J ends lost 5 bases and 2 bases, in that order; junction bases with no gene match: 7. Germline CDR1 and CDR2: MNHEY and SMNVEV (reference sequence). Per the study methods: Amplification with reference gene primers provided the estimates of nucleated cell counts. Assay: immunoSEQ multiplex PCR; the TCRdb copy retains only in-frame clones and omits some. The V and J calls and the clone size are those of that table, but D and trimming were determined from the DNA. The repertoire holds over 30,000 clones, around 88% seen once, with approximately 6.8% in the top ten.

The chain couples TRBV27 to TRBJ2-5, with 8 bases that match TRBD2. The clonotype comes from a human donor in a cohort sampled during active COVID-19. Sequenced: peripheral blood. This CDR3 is CASSPFGGAQETQYF. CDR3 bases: TGTGCCAGCAGTCCCTTCGGGGGGGCACAAGAGACCCAGTACTTC.